The TCR beta chain under discussion was sequenced for a study of cytomegalovirus exposure and HLA in healthy donors (dated by TCRdb to 2016 to 2017). For context, the study as a whole: An earlier analysis of roughly 500 of the donors reported roughly 270 Gb of sequence data and approximately 110 million unique TCR beta sequences from about 180 million T cells. Approximately 300 gigabases of sequencing data and approximately 91 million unique TCR sequences made up an early release that covered nearly 650 HLA-typed donors. Of the approximately 400 genotyped donors, approximately 80% were placed in the genetic ancestry cluster associated with self-reported Caucasian donors. The aim of the study was to test whether cataloging public T cell receptors could identify signatures of past pathogen exposure. Using immunosequencing, the study profiled T cell repertoires from about 610 subjects and related those repertoires to cytomegalovirus serostatus. Along with the approximately 670-subject first cohort, a separate validation cohort of over a hundred different subjects was used. The study combined high-throughput TCR immunosequencing, statistical association of individual TCRs with disease status, and machine learning to predict cytomegalovirus infection status. To study patterns of TCR occurrence, a later analysis re-analyzed previously published TCR beta repertoires from more than 550 donors and added high-resolution HLA genotyping. Rather than drawing on any new phenotypic data, the later analysis identified candidate immune exposures from TCR beta sequences and the way those sequences occurred across donors. An earlier analysis of 500 to 750 of the donors applied high-throughput TCR beta sequencing to assess whether each TCR beta V gene segment acted as functional or pseudogenic. Donor age, sex, ethnicity and CMV serostatus were compiled together with the repertoire data. A later genetic analysis took genome-wide SNP genotypes for about three fifths of the 666 donors and used that subset as a discovery cohort. All discovery cohort repertoires had been generated using a single sequencing platform. Both class I and class II loci were covered by HLA typing, at four-digit resolution. The number of donors typed differed by locus, with 629-630 for A, B, C, DRB1 and DQB1, around 560 for DQA1, over 600 for DPA1, and 472 for DPB1. A handful of DR-DQ haplotypes were handled as single units for association and clustering because linkage in the cohort was strong. Among 350 to 400 genotyped donors of the cohort, an average of roughly 240,000 unique TCR beta nucleotide sequences were sequenced per donor, roughly 20% of them non-productive. Overall study outcomes, separate from this receptor: A later analysis associated around 16,000 TCR beta sequences with specific HLA alleles at a false discovery rate of 0.05. In a later analysis, TCR association rates were found to vary across HLA loci, with the most associated TCRs seen for DRB1 alleles and the fewest for HLA-C alleles. Sequencing depth was assumed to be roughly uniform across donors in the presence/absence analyses, though that assumption may not hold. A few of the identified cytomegalovirus-associated TCR beta chains were confirmed in vitro to be specific for cytomegalovirus antigens. HLA typing was unavailable for some donors at each locus, so association tests used only the typed subset. The cohort was sequenced for TCR beta chains only, and without alpha or paired-chain data the features that could be detected were limited. In an earlier analysis of approximately 590 of the donors, most TCR beta V segments were observed in productive rearrangements about 90% or about 30% of the time, broadly matching IMGT annotations. A group of highly shared sequence variants was considered likely to be a technical artifact of the sequencing pipeline. Most TCR sequences were observed very rarely across donors, whereas some public TCRs were present in many individuals. For the cohort, immune exposure information was limited to CMV serostatus. Because counts were too low, approximately 15 rarely observed V segments, including chromosome 9 orphons, were excluded from the earlier analysis of roughly 580 of the donors. A further reported finding was that TCR beta sequences accurately predicted the HLA-A and HLA-B alleles for most subjects in the first cohort. The authors suggested that the approach could potentially be extended to other disease states and immunological phenotypes. Correlated functional status among segregating V segments might be attributable to linkage disequilibrium, but an unknown experimental factor could not be ruled out. A later genetic analysis associated a missense DCLRE1C variant with V-gene and J-gene trimming of TCR beta chains, and an independent cohort replicated the association. The 87-base-pair reads could not distinguish some IMGT-functional V segments, including TRBV6-2 and TRBV6-3, so those segments were excluded. Cytomegalovirus status was reported to be diagnosed by the classifier with high specificity and sensitivity in both the original and validation cohorts. The study listed 164 TCR beta chains as associated with cytomegalovirus. A later genetic analysis reported fewer N-insertions in productive TCRs among donors in an Asian-associated ancestry cluster than the roughly 700-donor mean. According to a later analysis, most CMV-associated TCR beta chains appeared to be HLA-restricted, and the HLA associations seemed to be driven largely by CMV exposure. When HLA alleles, especially DR and DQ, strongly co-occurred, attributing TCR associations to individual alleles was difficult. In a later analysis, HLA-associated TCR beta chains were found to be more clonally expanded and to have lower generation probabilities than equally common non-associated chains. In a later analysis, several top co-occurrence clusters were reported to appear linked to parvovirus B19, influenza, CMV and Epstein-Barr virus.

Taken from the germline V gene, the CDR1 and CDR2 loops are SGHRS and YFSETQ. V ends up 4 bases short and J 5 bases short, with an unmatched junction base count of 10. The CDR3 runs 15 amino acids, cysteine and phenylalanine included. The sequence is cut down to CDR3 DNA, 45 bases in frame from base 1. The library was built by means of the immunoSEQ multiplex PCR assay. For the multiplex PCR, a mixture combining 60 forward primers for TCR Vbeta segments and 13 reverse primers for TCR Jbeta segments was used. The CDR3 region of rearranged TCR beta genes was amplified from genomic DNA with a multiplex PCR assay. The Illumina HiSeq System was used to sequence the amplified TCR beta libraries as 87-base-pair reads. The study's processing was this. A later analysis tallied some 79 million unique TCR beta chains across the approximately 670 repertoires, and 10 million to 11 million of those chains were shared by two or more donors. Raw reads were error-corrected and collapsed into unique sequences with a nearest-neighbor algorithm that merged closely related sequences to remove PCR and sequencing errors. To assign V, D and J gene segments, CDR3 sequences were aligned to IMGT reference sequences. For a sequence to be retained, a match of at least six nucleotides to both a V gene segment and a J gene segment was required. Rearrangements were called productive when the CDR3 lacked stop codons and stayed in frame with V and J; all others were non-productive. CDR3 was defined according to IMGT convention as the region running from the second conserved V-encoded cysteine to the conserved J-encoded phenylalanine. The earlier analysis of 450 to 750 of the donors excluded any sequence lacking an unambiguous match to a single V gene segment. An earlier analysis of a few hundred of the donors classified V segments as functional when productive rearrangements were above 56.7% and as segregating when the standard deviation between donors was above 5%. A statistical classification framework was built for diagnosing cytomegalovirus status from the catalog of TCR beta chain sequences. A later analysis assigned V and J genes by comparing TCR nucleotide sequences with IMGT/GENE-DB human TR gene sequences. In a later analysis, CDR3 sequences and most-parsimonious VDJ recombination scenarios were assigned using the TCRdist pipeline. In a later analysis, every TCR beta chain was defined by the combination of its CDR3 amino acid sequence and its V-gene family, and reads without a unique V-gene family were dropped. As a way to deal with suspected cross-contamination and a sequencing artifact, a later analysis dropped roughly 600 nucleotide sequences that were highly shared and had low generation probability. For each public chain, a later analysis derived a clonal expansion index from normalized ranks of inferred template counts within each repertoire. In a later analysis, generation probabilities were computed with a VDJ recombination model fitted to out-of-frame rearrangements, and the resulting probabilities were checked against IGoR. In a later analysis, TCR-TCR, TCR-HLA and TCR-CMV co-occurrence was scored with hypergeometric tests, and a repertoire-size bias correction was applied to TCR pairs. False discovery rates were estimated in a later analysis by permuting HLA or CMV assignments 20 times. In a later analysis, co-occurring TCRs were grouped using DBSCAN, with TCRdist sequence similarity added in when clustering inside HLA-allele-positive subsets. Co-occurrence clustering excluded repertoires with fewer than 30,000 or more than 120,000 public chains, plus five with anomalous nucleotide sharing. This immuneACCESS table, as held by TCRdb, lists in-frame sequences with V and J called but not all clones. Of the missing ones, under half trace to an unresolved V gene in checked studies; the others have no known cause. Clone size and V and J calls were adopted from that table, with D and trimming inferred from the DNA. The sample table lists approximately 140,000 clones, over 70% of them with a count of one. The ten largest clones add up to approximately 1.6% of the sample.

This clone was found once. No antigen is known for it. No much larger clone exists at a distance of one base, and base qualities are not known. The cohort was made up of 666 healthy bone marrow donors. At the time of sampling, all cohort members were nominally healthy, though unrecorded immune exposures were likely present. The donor was CMV seronegative and was included in the group of a few hundred seronegative cohort members. A peripheral blood sample was collected from each donor, and TCR beta sequencing was performed on peripheral blood mononuclear cells. Genomic DNA extraction from the blood cell samples was performed with the Qiagen DNeasy Blood Extraction Kit.

The V gene is TRBV5-1 and the J gene is TRBJ2-5; TRBD2 lines up with 8 middle nucleotides. Material: PBMCs. This receptor was taken from a woman in her late teens or twenties in good health and CMV-seronegative. The CDR3: CASSLGGSGIETQYF. The DNA is as follows: TGCGCCAGCAGCCTGGGAGGTAGCGGGATTGAGACCCAGTACTTC. With the rest looked up from the reference TRBV5-1 and TRBJ2-5 genes rather than sequenced, the full variable domain is KAGVTQTPRYLIKTRGQQVTLSCSPISGHRSVSWYQQTPGQGLQFLFEYFSETQRNKGNFPGRFSGRQFSNSRSEMNVSTLELGDSALYLCASSLGGSGIETQYFGPGTRLLVL.